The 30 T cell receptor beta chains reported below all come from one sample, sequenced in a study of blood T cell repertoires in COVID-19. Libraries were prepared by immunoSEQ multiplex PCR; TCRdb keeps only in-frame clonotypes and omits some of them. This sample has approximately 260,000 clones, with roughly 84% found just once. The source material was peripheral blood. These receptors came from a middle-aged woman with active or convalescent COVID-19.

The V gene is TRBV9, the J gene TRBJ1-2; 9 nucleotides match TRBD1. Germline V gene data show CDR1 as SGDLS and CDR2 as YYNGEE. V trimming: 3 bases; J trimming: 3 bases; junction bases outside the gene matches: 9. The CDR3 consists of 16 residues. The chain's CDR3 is CASSGATGGPDYGYTF. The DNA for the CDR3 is TGTGCCAGCAGCGGAGCAACAGGGGGCCCAGACTATGGCTACACCTTC.

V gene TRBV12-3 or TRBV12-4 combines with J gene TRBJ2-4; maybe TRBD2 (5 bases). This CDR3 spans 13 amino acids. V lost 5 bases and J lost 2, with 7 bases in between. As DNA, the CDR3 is TGTGCCAGCAGTCCGGGATCCAAAAACATTCAGTACTTC. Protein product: CASSPGSKNIQYF.

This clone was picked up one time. The CDR3 region has the DNA TGTGCCAGCAGTGAAGGGGGAGATGGCTACACCTTC. It is translated as CASSEGGDGYTF. The genes are TRBV6-1 and TRBJ1-2, with D unresolved. Trimming shortened V by 1 base and J by 6 bases, and 6 bases separated the two germline ends. CDR1 and CDR2 (germline): MNHNS, SASEGT. The CDR3 loop spans 12 amino acids.

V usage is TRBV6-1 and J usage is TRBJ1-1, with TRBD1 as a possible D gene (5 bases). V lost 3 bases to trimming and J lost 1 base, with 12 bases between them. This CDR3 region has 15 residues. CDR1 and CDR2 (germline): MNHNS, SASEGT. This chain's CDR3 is CASSDVGAENTEAFF. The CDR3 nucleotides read TGTGCCAGCAGTGATGTTGGGGCCGAGAACACTGAAGCTTTCTTT.

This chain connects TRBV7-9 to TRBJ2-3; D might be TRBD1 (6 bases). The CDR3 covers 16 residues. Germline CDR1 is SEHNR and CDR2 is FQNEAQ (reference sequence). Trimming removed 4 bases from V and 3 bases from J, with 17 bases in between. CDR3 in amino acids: CASSSIDRFGTDTQYF. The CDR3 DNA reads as TGTGCCAGCAGCTCCATCGACAGGTTCGGGACAGATACGCAGTATTTT.

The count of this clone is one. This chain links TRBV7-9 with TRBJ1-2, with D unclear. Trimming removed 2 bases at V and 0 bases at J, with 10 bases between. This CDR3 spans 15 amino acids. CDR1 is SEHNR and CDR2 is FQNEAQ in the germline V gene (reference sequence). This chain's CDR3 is CASSLMAAANYGYTF. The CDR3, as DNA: TGTGCCAGCAGCTTAATGGCGGCAGCTAACTATGGCTACACCTTC.

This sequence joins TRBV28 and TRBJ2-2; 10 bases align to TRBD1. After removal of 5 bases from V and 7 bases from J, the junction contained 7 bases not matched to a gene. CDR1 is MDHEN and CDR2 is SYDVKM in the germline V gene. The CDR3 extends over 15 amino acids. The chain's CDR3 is CASSTTGGSNGELFF. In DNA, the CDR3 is TGTGCCAGCAGTACGACAGGGGGCTCGAACGGGGAGCTGTTTTTT. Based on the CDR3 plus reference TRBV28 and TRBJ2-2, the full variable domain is DVKVTQSSRYLVKRTGEKVFLECVQDMDHENMFWYRQDPGLGLRLIYFSYDVKMKEKGDIPEGYSVSREKKERFSLILESASTNQTSMYLCASSTTGGSNGELFFGEGSRLTVL.

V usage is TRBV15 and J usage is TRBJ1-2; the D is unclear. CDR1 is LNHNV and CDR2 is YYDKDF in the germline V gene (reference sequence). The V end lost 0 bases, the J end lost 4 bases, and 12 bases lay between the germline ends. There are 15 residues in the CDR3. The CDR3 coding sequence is TGTGCCACCAGCAGAGATCGGAACAGCCTCTATGGCTACACCTTC. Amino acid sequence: CATSRDRNSLYGYTF. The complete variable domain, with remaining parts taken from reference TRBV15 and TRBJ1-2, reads DAMVIQNPRYQVTQFGKPVTLSCSQTLNHNVMYWYQQKSSQAPKLLFHYYDKDFNNEADTPDNFQSRRPNTSFCFLDIRSPGLGDTAMYLCATSRDRNSLYGYTFGSGTRLTVV.

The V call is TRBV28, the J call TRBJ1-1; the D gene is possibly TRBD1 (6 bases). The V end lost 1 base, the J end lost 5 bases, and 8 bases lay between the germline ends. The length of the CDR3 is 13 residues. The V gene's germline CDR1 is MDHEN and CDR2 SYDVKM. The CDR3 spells CASSLYRDTEAFF. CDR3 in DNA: TGTGCCAGCAGTTTATACAGGGATACTGAAGCTTTCTTT. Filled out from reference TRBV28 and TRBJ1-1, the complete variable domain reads DVKVTQSSRYLVKRTGEKVFLECVQDMDHENMFWYRQDPGLGLRLIYFSYDVKMKEKGDIPEGYSVSREKKERFSLILESASTNQTSMYLCASSLYRDTEAFFGQGTRLTVV.

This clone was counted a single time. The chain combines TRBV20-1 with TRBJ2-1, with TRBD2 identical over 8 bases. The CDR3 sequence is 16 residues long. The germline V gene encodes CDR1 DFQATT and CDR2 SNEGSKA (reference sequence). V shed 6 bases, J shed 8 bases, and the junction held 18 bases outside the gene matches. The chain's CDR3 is CSASQPGGGITDEQFF. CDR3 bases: TGCAGTGCCAGTCAACCGGGGGGGGGAATTACCGATGAGCAGTTCTTC.

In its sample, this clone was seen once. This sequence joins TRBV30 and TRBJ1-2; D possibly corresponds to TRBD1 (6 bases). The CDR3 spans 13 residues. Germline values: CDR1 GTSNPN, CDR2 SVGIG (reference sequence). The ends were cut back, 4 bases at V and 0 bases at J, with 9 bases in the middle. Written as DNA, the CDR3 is TGTGCCTGGATCGCAGGGGCTAACTATGGCTACACCTTC. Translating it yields CAWIAGANYGYTF.

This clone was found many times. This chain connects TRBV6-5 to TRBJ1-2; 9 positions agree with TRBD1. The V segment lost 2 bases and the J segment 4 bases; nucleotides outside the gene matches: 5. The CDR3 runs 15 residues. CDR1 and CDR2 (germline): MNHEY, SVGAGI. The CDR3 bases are TGTGCCAGCAGTTACAGACAGGGGGATCCCTATGGCTACACCTTC. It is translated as CASSYRQGDPYGYTF.

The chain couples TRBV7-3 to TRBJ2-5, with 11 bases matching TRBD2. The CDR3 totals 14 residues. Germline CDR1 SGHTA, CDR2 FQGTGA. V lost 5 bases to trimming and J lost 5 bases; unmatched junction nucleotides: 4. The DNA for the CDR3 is TGTGCCAGCAGCCCGGGACTAGCGGCTGAGACCCAGTACTTC. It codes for CASSPGLAAETQYF.

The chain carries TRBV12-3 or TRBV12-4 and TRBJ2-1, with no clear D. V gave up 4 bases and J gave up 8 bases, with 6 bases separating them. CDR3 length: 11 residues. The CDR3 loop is CASSSGHEQFF. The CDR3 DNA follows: TGTGCCAGCAGTTCCGGTCATGAGCAGTTCTTC.

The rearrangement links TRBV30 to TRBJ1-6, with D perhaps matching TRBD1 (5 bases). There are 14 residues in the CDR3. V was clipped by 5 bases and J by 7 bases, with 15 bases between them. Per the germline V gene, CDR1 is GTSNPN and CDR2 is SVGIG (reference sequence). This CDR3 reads CAWGTGSTNSPLHF. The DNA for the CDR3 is TGTGCCTGGGGCACAGGATCGACAAATTCACCCCTCCACTTT. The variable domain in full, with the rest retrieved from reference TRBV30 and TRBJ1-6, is SQTIHQWPATLVQPVGSPLSLECTVEGTSNPNLYWYRQAAGRGLQLLFYSVGIGQISSEVPQNLSASRPQDRQFILSSKKLLLSDSGFYLCAWGTGSTNSPLHFGNGTRLTVT.

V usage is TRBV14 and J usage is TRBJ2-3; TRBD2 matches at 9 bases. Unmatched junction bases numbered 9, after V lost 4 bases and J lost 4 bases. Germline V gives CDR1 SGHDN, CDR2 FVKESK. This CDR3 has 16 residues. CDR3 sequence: CASSPALAGIADTQYF. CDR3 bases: TGTGCCAGCAGCCCGGCGCTAGCGGGGATTGCAGATACGCAGTATTTT.

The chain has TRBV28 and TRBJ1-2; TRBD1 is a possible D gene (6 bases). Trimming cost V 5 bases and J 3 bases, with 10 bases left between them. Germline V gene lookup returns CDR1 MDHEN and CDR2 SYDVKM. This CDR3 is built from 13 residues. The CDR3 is CASSQGPHYGYTF. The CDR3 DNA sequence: TGTGCCAGCAGTCAGGGGCCGCACTATGGCTACACCTTC.

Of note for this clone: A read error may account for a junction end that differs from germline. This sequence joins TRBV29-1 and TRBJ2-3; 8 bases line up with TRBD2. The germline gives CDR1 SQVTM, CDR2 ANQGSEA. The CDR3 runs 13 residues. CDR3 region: CSLDAGGTDTQYF. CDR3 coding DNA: TGCAGCCTTGACGCGGGGGGAACAGATACGCAGTATTTT.

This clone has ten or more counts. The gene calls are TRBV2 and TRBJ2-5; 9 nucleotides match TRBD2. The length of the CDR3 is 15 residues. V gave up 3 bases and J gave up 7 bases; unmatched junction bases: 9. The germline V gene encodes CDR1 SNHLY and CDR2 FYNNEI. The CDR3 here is CASSEMRGGEGTQYF. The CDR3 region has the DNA TGTGCCAGCAGTGAGATGCGGGGGGGCGAGGGGACCCAGTACTTC.

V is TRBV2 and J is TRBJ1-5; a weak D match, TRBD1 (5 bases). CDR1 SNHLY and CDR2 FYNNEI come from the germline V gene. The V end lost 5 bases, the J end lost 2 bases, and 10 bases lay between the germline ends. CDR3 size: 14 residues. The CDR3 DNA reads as TGTGCCAGCAGTCCAGGGTACGGCAATCAGCCCCAGCATTTT. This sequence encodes CASSPGYGNQPQHF.

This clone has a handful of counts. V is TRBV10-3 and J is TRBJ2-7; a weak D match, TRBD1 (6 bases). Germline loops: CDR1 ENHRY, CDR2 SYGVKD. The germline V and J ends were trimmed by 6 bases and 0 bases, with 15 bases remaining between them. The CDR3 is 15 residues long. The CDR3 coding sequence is TGTGCCATCAGCCCCTCCGACAGGTCCTCCTACGAGCAGTACTTC. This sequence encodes CAISPSDRSSYEQYF.

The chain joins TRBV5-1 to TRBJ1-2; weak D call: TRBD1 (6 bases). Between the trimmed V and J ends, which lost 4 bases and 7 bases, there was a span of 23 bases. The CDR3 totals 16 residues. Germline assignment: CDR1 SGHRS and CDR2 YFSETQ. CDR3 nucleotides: TGCGCCAGCAGCCGCACCCGACAGGCGGTTAGTGCTGGCTACACCTTC. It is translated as CASSRTRQAVSAGYTF.

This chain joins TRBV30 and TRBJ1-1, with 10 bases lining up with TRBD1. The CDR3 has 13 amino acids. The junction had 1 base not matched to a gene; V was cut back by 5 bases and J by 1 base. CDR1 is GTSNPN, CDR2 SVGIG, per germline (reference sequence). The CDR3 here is CAWGTGENTEAFF. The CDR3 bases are TGTGCCTGGGGGACAGGGGAGAACACTGAAGCTTTCTTT.

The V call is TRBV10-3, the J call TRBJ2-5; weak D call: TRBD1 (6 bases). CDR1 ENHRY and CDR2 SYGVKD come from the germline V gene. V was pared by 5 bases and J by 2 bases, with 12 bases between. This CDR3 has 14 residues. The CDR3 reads CAISSTGQQETQYF. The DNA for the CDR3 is TGTGCCATCAGTTCTACAGGGCAACAAGAGACCCAGTACTTC.

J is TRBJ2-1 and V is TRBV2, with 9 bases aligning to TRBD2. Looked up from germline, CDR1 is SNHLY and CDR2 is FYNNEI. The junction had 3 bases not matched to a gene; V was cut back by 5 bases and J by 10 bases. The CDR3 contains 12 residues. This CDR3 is CASSRTSAEQFF. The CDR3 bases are TGTGCCAGCAGTAGGACTAGCGCCGAGCAGTTCTTC.

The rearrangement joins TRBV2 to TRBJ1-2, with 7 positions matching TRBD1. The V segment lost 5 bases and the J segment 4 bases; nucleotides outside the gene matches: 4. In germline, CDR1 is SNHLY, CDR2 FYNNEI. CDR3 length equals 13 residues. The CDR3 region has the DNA TGTGCCAGCAGTCAGACAGGGTCCTATGGCTACACCTTC. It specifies CASSQTGSYGYTF.

CDR3 sequence: CASTGDSYSYEQYF. The CDR3 nucleotides read TGTGCCAGCACGGGGGACTCATACTCCTACGAGCAGTACTTC. This chain joins TRBV28 and TRBJ2-7; TRBD2 is a possible D gene (6 bases). The CDR3 contains 14 residues. V lost 7 bases to trimming and J lost 0 bases, with 13 bases between them. Germline assignment: CDR1 MDHEN and CDR2 SYDVKM.

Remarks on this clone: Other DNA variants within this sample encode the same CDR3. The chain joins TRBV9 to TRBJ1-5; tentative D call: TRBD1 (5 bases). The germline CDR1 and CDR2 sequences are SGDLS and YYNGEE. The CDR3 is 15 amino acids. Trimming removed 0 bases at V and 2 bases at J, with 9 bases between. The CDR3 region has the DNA TGTGCCAGCAGCGTAGGGGGCAGGGGCAATCAGCCCCAGCATTTT. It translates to CASSVGGRGNQPQHF.

The CDR3 reads CASSEGRARKAFF. CDR3 in DNA: TGTGCCAGCAGTGAAGGCAGGGCTAGAAAAGCTTTCTTT. This chain uses TRBV2 with TRBJ1-1, with D maybe TRBD1 (5 bases). CDR1 is SNHLY and CDR2 is FYNNEI in the germline V gene. V was trimmed by 1 base and J by 9 bases, leaving 12 bases between them. This CDR3 has 13 amino acids.

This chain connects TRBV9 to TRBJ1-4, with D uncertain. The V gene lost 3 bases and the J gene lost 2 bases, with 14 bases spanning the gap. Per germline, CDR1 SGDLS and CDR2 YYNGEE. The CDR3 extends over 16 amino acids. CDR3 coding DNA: TGTGCCAGCAGCGCCCGCGGGCAAGGGACTAATGAAAAACTGTTTTTT. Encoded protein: CASSARGQGTNEKLFF.